Presented here are 21 T cell receptor beta chains from one specimen sequenced in a study of spatial heterogeneity in lung cancer. MiXCR, applied by TCRdb to the 5' RACE reads, yields one record per CDR3 protein. The table lists about 94,000 distinct CDR3 sequences, approximately 19% of them singletons. Time point: blood at routine non-recurrence follow-up after resection. Sample: PBMCs, taken at follow-up. The receptors originated from a male donor with early-stage non-small cell lung cancer.

This clonotype occurred a few times. CDR3 in amino acids: CATSKSSSGTDTQYF. DNA of the CDR3: TGTGCCACCAGCAAATCCTCCTCGGGCACAGATACGCAGTATTTT. The chain has TRBV15 and TRBJ2-3; D is uncertain. Germline loops: CDR1 LNHNV, CDR2 YYDKDF (reference sequence). Trimming shortened V by 4 bases and J by 1 base, and 12 bases separated the two germline ends. This CDR3 comprises 15 residues. Supplemented by reference TRBV15 and TRBJ2-3, the full variable domain reads DAMVIQNPRYQVTQFGKPVTLSCSQTLNHNVMYWYQQKSSQAPKLLFHYYDKDFNNEADTPDNFQSRRPNTSFCFLDIRSPGLGDTAMYLCATSKSSSGTDTQYFGPGTRLTVL.

This clonotype was counted between two and nine times. The V and J genes are TRBV3-1 and TRBJ1-2; no clear D. In germline, CDR1 is LGHDT, CDR2 YNNKEL (reference sequence). V lost 0 bases and J lost 5, with 10 bases in between. The CDR3 sequence is 14 residues long. CDR3 amino acids: CASSQDLGGYGYTF. CDR3 in DNA: TGTGCCAGCAGCCAAGATCTGGGAGGGTATGGCTACACCTTC.

The chain joins TRBV5-1 to TRBJ2-2, with D hard to call. V was trimmed by 5 bases and J by 3 bases, leaving 2 bases between them. The CDR3 extends over 11 amino acids. Germline CDR1 SGHRS, CDR2 YFSETQ. CDR3 nucleotide sequence: TGCGCCAGCAGATACACCGGGGAGCTGTTTTTT. Its protein product is CASRYTGELFF.

V usage is TRBV7-2 and J usage is TRBJ1-1, with 7 bases fitting TRBD1. Germline values: CDR1 SGHTA, CDR2 FQGNSA. Trimming cost V 5 bases and J 4 bases; bases outside gene matches: 13. The CDR3 has 16 residues. Here the CDR3 reads CASSPIARDRATEAFF. CDR3 bases: TGTGCCAGCAGCCCCATTGCCAGAGACAGGGCCACTGAAGCTTTCTTT.

This clonotype was seen more than once but under ten times. The V and J genes are TRBV4-1 and TRBJ2-3; D is perhaps TRBD2 (5 bases). The V end lost 0 bases, the J end lost 2 bases, and 12 bases lay between the germline ends. Germline loops: CDR1 MGHRA, CDR2 YSYEKL. CDR3 length equals 16 residues. The CDR3 region is CASSQDRGSPTDTQYF. Here the CDR3 DNA reads TGCGCCAGCAGCCAAGATCGGGGATCACCCACAGATACGCAGTATTTT.

In its sample, this clonotype was seen many times. V usage is TRBV20-1 and J usage is TRBJ2-1; 12 bases agree with TRBD2. This CDR3 comprises 14 residues. Germline V gene sequence: CDR1 DFQATT, CDR2 SNEGSKA (reference sequence). V was pared by 4 bases and J by 7 bases, with 5 bases of the junction left unmatched. The DNA for the CDR3 is TGCAGTGCTACCCCCGGGACTAGCGGGAATGAGCAGTTCTTC. Residues: CSATPGTSGNEQFF.

The rearrangement joins TRBV7-2 to TRBJ2-5; no definite D call. The V end lost 5 bases, the J end lost 3 bases, and 13 bases lay between the germline ends. The CDR3 contains 14 residues. Germline assignment: CDR1 SGHTA and CDR2 FQGNSA. The CDR3 nucleotides are TGTGCCAGCAGCCATACAAAATGGGAAGAGACCCAGTACTTC. This translates into CASSHTKWEETQYF.

This clonotype came up a few times. The rearrangement links TRBV7-6 to TRBJ2-3; D assignment may be TRBD1 or TRBD2 (5 bases each). The germline gives CDR1 SGHVS, CDR2 FNYEAQ. V was trimmed by 1 base and J by 3 bases, leaving 8 bases between them. The CDR3 covers 14 residues. The CDR3 DNA follows: TGTGCCAGCAGCTTAGGGGGGTGGACAGATACGCAGTATTTT. Residues: CASSLGGWTDTQYF.

This clonotype was seen only once. The chain links TRBV30 to TRBJ1-4; D remains unclear. Germline CDR1 reads GTSNPN; CDR2 reads SVGIG (reference sequence). V was trimmed by 5 bases and J by 4 bases, leaving 11 bases between them. The CDR3 is 13 amino acids. The CDR3 DNA is TGTGCCTGGCGGCGGGAAAATAATGAAAAACTGTTTTTT. Translated: CAWRRENNEKLFF. Combining the CDR3 with reference TRBV30 and TRBJ1-4 gives the whole variable domain SQTIHQWPATLVQPVGSPLSLECTVEGTSNPNLYWYRQAAGRGLQLLFYSVGIGQISSEVPQNLSASRPQDRQFILSSKKLLLSDSGFYLCAWRRENNEKLFFGSGTQLSVL.

This clonotype was found a few times. The chain employs TRBV27 and TRBJ2-1; possible D gene TRBD1, 6 bases. The CDR3 has 17 residues. V was clipped by 4 bases and J by 6 bases, with 22 bases between them. Germline assignment: CDR1 MNHEY and CDR2 SMNVEV (reference sequence). The CDR3 DNA is TGTGCCAGCAGTTCCTCCTCGACAGGTCATCCCCTCAATGAGCAGTTCTTC. It encodes CASSSSSTGHPLNEQFF.

This sequence joins TRBV20-1 and TRBJ1-2; D ambiguous. The CDR3 contains 13 residues. With 0 bases removed from V and 8 bases from J, the gap between germline ends came to 13 bases. In germline, CDR1 is DFQATT, CDR2 SNEGSKA (reference sequence). CDR3 residues: CSAREGSRRGYTF. CDR3 nucleotide sequence: TGCAGTGCTAGAGAGGGCAGCCGGAGGGGCTACACCTTC.

Only a few counts were recorded for this clonotype. The chain combines TRBV20-1 with TRBJ2-5; a possible D gene is TRBD1 (5 bases). V shed 6 bases and J shed 2 bases, with 16 bases lying between them. The CDR3 length is 14 residues. The germline gives CDR1 DFQATT, CDR2 SNEGSKA (reference sequence). CDR3 nucleotides: TGCAGTGCGCCCAGGGCAGGGATGCAAGAGACCCAGTACTTC. It codes for CSAPRAGMQETQYF.

This chain joins TRBV20-1 and TRBJ1-6; 9 nucleotides align to TRBD1. Germline CDR1 reads DFQATT; CDR2 reads SNEGSKA (reference sequence). V shed 5 bases, J shed 6 bases, and the junction held 5 bases outside the gene matches. CDR3 size: 14 residues. Written as DNA, the CDR3 is TGCAGTGCTTTACGGGACAGGGCTAATTCACCCCTCCACTTT. It specifies CSALRDRANSPLHF.

This clonotype was detected ten times or more. The chain joins TRBV7-8 to TRBJ2-7, with 9 positions matching TRBD1. The germline V gene encodes CDR1 SGHVS and CDR2 FQNEAQ. With V trimmed by 3 bases and J by 4 bases, 7 bases remained unmatched. The CDR3 is 15 residues long. The CDR3 spells CASSFGTQGAYEQYV. DNA for the CDR3: TGTGCCAGCAGCTTCGGTACACAGGGGGCGTACGAGCAGTACGTC.

This clonotype showed up many times. V gene TRBV7-8 combines with J gene TRBJ1-1; TRBD1 aligns across 8 bases. V dropped 6 bases and J dropped 4; count of bases not matched to a gene: 16. This CDR3 region has 17 residues. CDR1 and CDR2 (germline): SGHVS, FQNEAQ. The CDR3 spells CASSSDRGFMTSTEAFF. Here the CDR3 DNA reads TGTGCCAGCAGTTCCGACAGGGGTTTTATGACGAGCACTGAAGCTTTCTTT.

V gene TRBV20-1 combines with J gene TRBJ1-5; the D is unclear. There are 15 residues in the CDR3. Trimming removed 3 bases from V and 0 bases from J, with 12 bases in between. Looked up from germline, CDR1 is DFQATT and CDR2 is SNEGSKA (reference sequence). The CDR3 loop reads CSASWQEFSNQPQHF. CDR3 DNA sequence: TGCAGTGCTAGTTGGCAGGAGTTTAGCAATCAGCCCCAGCATTTT.

This clonotype has just a few counts. The chain recombines TRBV20-1 with TRBJ2-3; 9 bases are a match to TRBD2. This CDR3 is built from 16 residues. Germline loops: CDR1 DFQATT, CDR2 SNEGSKA (reference sequence). Losses at the gene ends were 5 bases for V and 3 bases for J; bases not matched to a gene: 12. The CDR3 DNA reads TGCAGTGCTCCCGACGGGCTAGCGGGGCGAACAGATACGCAGTATTTT. Protein: CSAPDGLAGRTDTQYF.

This chain links TRBV4-2 with TRBJ2-6; TRBD1 aligns across 9 bases. Germline CDR1 is LGHNA and CDR2 is YNFKEQ. This CDR3 region has 16 residues. Trimming removed 6 bases from V and 1 base from J; junction bases left unmatched: 4. The CDR3 is CASRGTGRSGANVLTF. The CDR3 DNA reads as TGTGCCAGCAGAGGGACAGGGCGATCTGGGGCCAACGTCCTGACTTTC.

This clonotype appeared a few times. V gene TRBV6-5 combines with J gene TRBJ2-2; no reliable D call. The CDR3 length is 15 residues. Germline CDR1 reads MNHEY; CDR2 reads SVGAGI. V lost 2 bases, J lost 6 bases, and 13 bases lay in between. The DNA for the CDR3 is TGTGCCAGCAGTTACCGCCAAGTTAGTCCCGGGGAGCTGTTTTTT. It codes for CASSYRQVSPGELFF.

This clonotype was seen a handful of times. This chain links TRBV6-5 with TRBJ2-7, with 10 bases lining up with TRBD2. After removal of 5 bases from V and 5 bases from J, the junction contained 6 bases not matched to a gene. The CDR3 consists of 14 residues. The V gene's germline CDR1 is MNHEY and CDR2 SVGAGI. The CDR3 bases are TGTGCCAGCAGTCCAAACAGCGGGAGGGACGAGCAGTACTTC. It encodes CASSPNSGRDEQYF.

The chain uses TRBV2 and TRBJ2-3, with D unclear. Trimming pared 7 bases from V and 2 bases from J, leaving 4 bases between. The CDR3 runs 11 residues. Germline-derived CDR1 and CDR2 are SNHLY and FYNNEI. The CDR3 nucleotides read TGTGCCAGCACCACCACAGATACGCAGTATTTT. It yields the protein CASTTTDTQYF.